The 15 T cell receptor beta chains in this list originate from one sample, sequenced in a study of blood T cell repertoires in COVID-19 (dated by TCRdb to about 2020). Libraries were built with the immunoSEQ multiplex PCR assay. TCRdb mirrors the immuneACCESS table, restricted to in-frame sequences. Some clones are absent from its copies; in checked studies, under half trace to an unresolved V gene, and the reason for the others is unknown. The sample records 450,000 or so clones, 90% of which are singletons. Around 0.6% of the sample rests with the top ten. Sequencing was done on a sample of PBMCs or T cells enriched from blood (not recorded which). The source is a man aged 18 to 35 who had recovered from COVID-19.

The V and J genes are TRBV3-1 (or the pseudogene TRBV3-2) and TRBJ2-7, with 9 bases lining up with TRBD2. Germline CDR1 and CDR2: LGHDT and YNNKEL (reference sequence). The J segment lost 3 bases and the V segment lost 1 base, leaving 4 bases of the junction unmatched. The CDR3 totals 15 residues. DNA of the CDR3: TGTGCCAGCAGCCAAGGGACTAGCGCAATCTACGAGCAGTACTTC. It yields the protein CASSQGTSAIYEQYF.

Worth noting for this clone: Within the sample, other DNA sequences also encode this same CDR3. The J gene is TRBJ1-1, the V gene TRBV7-9; 7 positions agree with TRBD1. The V gene end was trimmed by 5 bases and the J gene end by 4 bases; junction bases not matched to a gene: 7. Germline V gene data show CDR1 as SEHNR and CDR2 as FQNEAQ (reference sequence). CDR3 length equals 14 residues. CDR3 protein: CASSLRTGGTEAFF. CDR3 in DNA: TGTGCCAGCAGCCTCCGGACAGGCGGCACTGAAGCTTTCTTT.

The genes are TRBV7-3 and TRBJ1-1; TRBD1 agrees at 7 bases. Germline CDR1 and CDR2: SGHTA and FQGTGA. The CDR3 runs to 13 residues. V shed 3 bases, J shed 8 bases, and the junction held 6 bases outside the gene matches. The CDR3 protein is CASSLAADREAFF. The CDR3 DNA follows: TGTGCCAGCAGCTTGGCGGCGGACAGGGAAGCTTTCTTT.

CDR3: CASTGYLEQYF. The CDR3 nucleotides read TGTGCCAGTACAGGGTACCTCGAGCAGTACTTC. The chain links TRBV2 to TRBJ2-7; a possible D gene is TRBD1 (6 bases). Trimming shortened V by 9 bases and J by 6 bases, and 12 bases separated the two germline ends. Germline V gene sequence: CDR1 SNHLY, CDR2 FYNNEI. This CDR3 contains 11 residues. Variable domain in full (rest from reference TRBV2 and TRBJ2-7): EPEVTQTPSHQVTQMGQEVILRCVPISNHLYFYWYRQILGQKVEFLVSFYNNEISEKSEIFDDQFSVERPDGSNFTLKIRSTKLEDSAMYFCASTGYLEQYFGPGTRLTVT.

This chain joins TRBV30 and TRBJ1-6, with 8 bases lining up with TRBD1. This CDR3 comprises 16 residues. Trimming removed 3 bases from V and 8 bases from J; junction bases left unmatched: 12. Germline values: CDR1 GTSNPN, CDR2 SVGIG (reference sequence). The CDR3 nucleotides are TGTGCCTGGAGCCCGGGAACAGGGGGTGTGGATTCACCCCTCCACTTT. This sequence encodes CAWSPGTGGVDSPLHF.

The V gene is TRBV7-2, the J gene TRBJ1-3; no clear D gene. The CDR3 sequence is 17 residues long. Between the trimmed V and J ends, which lost 2 bases and 0 bases, there was a span of 14 bases. Germline values: CDR1 SGHTA, CDR2 FQGNSA. CDR3 protein: CASSLRFDGISGNTIYF. The CDR3 bases are TGTGCCAGCAGCTTAAGGTTTGACGGGATCTCTGGAAACACCATATATTTT.

This clone was counted once. At the DNA level, this CDR3 is encoded by other sequences in the same sample as well. The rearrangement uses TRBV18 and TRBJ1-2; D remains unclear. This CDR3 has 11 residues. The V end was cut by 3 bases, the J end by 6 bases, with 5 bases between. CDR1 and CDR2 (germline): KGHSH, LQKENI. The CDR3 loop is CASSPSDGYTF. The CDR3 DNA reads as TGTGCCAGCTCACCGTCGGATGGCTACACCTTC.

CDR3 protein: CASSLALRSRSNEQFF. The DNA of the CDR3 is TGTGCCAGCAGCTTAGCGTTGAGGTCAAGGAGTAATGAGCAGTTCTTC. The chain is built from TRBV11-2 and TRBJ2-1; D unresolved. Trimming took 1 base from V and 7 from J, leaving 17 bases between them. The CDR3 contains 16 residues. Germline V gene lookup returns CDR1 SGHAT and CDR2 FQNNGV.

The chain is built from TRBV4-1 and TRBJ1-6; 10 nucleotides line up with TRBD1. V trimming: 8 bases; J trimming: 13 bases; junction bases outside the gene matches: 11. The germline V gene has CDR1 MGHRA and CDR2 YSYEKL. The CDR3 sequence is 14 residues long. The DNA for the CDR3 is TGCGCCAGCGACCGGGACAGGGGATTGGGGCCCCTCCACTTT. It specifies CASDRDRGLGPLHF.

This clone was picked up one time. The gene calls are TRBV27 and TRBJ1-1, with 8 bases identical to TRBD1. Germline V lookup: CDR1 MNHEY, CDR2 SMNVEV (reference sequence). Trimming took 3 bases from V and 6 from J; bases not matched to a gene: 15. This CDR3 contains 17 residues. The CDR3, as DNA: TGTGCCAGCAGTTTCAAGGGGACAGGCTCTTTTCTGTCTGAAGCTTTCTTT. Translation gives CASSFKGTGSFLSEAFF.

The genes are TRBV19 and TRBJ1-3; 7 nucleotides match TRBD1. CDR1 is LNHDA, CDR2 SQIVND, per germline (reference sequence). V dropped 4 bases and J dropped 1; count of bases not matched to a gene: 10. The CDR3 length is 17 residues. In DNA form, the CDR3 reads TGTGCCAGTAGTAGTCCCGGGACAGCTTTTTCTGGAAACACCATATATTTT. Translating gives CASSSPGTAFSGNTIYF.

The V call is TRBV5-8, the J call TRBJ1-5; 7 nucleotides agree with TRBD1. This CDR3 comprises 16 residues. Germline CDR1 and CDR2: SGHTS and YDEGEE. After removal of 2 bases from V and 8 bases from J, the junction contained 13 bases not matched to a gene. The CDR3 reads CASSFGTEAPREPQHF. For the CDR3, the DNA is TGTGCCAGCAGCTTCGGGACAGAGGCTCCACGCGAGCCCCAGCATTTT.

V is TRBV7-2 and J is TRBJ1-5, with a tentative D call TRBD1 (6 bases). The CDR3 has 18 amino acids. Germline CDR1 is SGHTA and CDR2 is FQGNSA. With 4 bases removed from V and 0 bases from J, the gap between germline ends came to 19 bases. This CDR3 reads CASSSPVWTVGSNQPQHF. The CDR3 nucleotides are TGTGCCAGCAGCTCGCCCGTGTGGACAGTGGGTAGCAATCAGCCCCAGCATTTT.

The chain links TRBV11-3 to TRBJ1-1; D remains unclear. V was pared by 1 base and J by 1 base, with 7 bases between. From germline, CDR1 is SGHNT and CDR2 YENEEA. This CDR3 spans 14 amino acids. CDR3 coding DNA: TGTGCCAGCAGCTTAGGGGCGGGGAACACTGAAGCTTTCTTT. It encodes CASSLGAGNTEAFF.

This clone is a singleton in its sample. The chain combines TRBV5-1 with TRBJ1-2, with 7 bases lining up with TRBD1. The CDR3 loop spans 14 amino acids. J gave up 8 bases and V 0 bases, and 7 bases lay outside the gene matches. Per the germline V gene, CDR1 is SGHRS and CDR2 is YFSETQ. For the CDR3, the DNA is TGCGCCAGCAGCTTGGACAGGGGAAGTGGGGGCTACACCTTC. It encodes CASSLDRGSGGYTF.